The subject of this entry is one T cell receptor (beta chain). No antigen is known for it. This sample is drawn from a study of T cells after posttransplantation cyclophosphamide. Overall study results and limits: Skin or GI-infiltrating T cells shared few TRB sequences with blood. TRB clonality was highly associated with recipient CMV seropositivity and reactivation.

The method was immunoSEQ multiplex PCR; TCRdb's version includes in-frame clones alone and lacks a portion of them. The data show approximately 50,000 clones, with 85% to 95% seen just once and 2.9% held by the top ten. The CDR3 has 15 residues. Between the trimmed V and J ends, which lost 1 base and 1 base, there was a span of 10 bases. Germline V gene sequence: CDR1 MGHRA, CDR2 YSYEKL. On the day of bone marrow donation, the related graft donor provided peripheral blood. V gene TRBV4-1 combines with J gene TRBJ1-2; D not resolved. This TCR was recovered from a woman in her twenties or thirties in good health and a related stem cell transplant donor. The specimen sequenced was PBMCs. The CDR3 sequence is CASSQAHSLNYGYTF. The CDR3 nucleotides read TGCGCCAGCAGCCAAGCACACAGTCTTAACTATGGCTACACCTTC.